A single sample gave rise to the 20 T cell receptor beta chains below, sequenced in a study of shared clonotypes between healthy human individuals. The data were produced by immunoSEQ multiplex PCR, yet TCRdb's version contains in-frame clones alone and is incomplete. Of approximately 500,000 clones detected, approximately 80% appear once; the ten largest clones hold more than 10%. Sequencing was done on a sample of PBMCs. These receptors came from a woman aged 40 to 50 in good health. Some clones in this sample may be carry-over from other donors' samples.

V gene TRBV7-8 combines with J gene TRBJ2-1; 11 bases fit TRBD2. V lost 3 bases, J lost 8 bases, and 3 bases stayed unmatched. The CDR3 runs to 14 residues. Germline lookup yields CDR1 SGHVS and CDR2 FQNEAQ. The CDR3 loop is CASSFSGRVDEQFF. DNA of the CDR3: TGTGCCAGCAGCTTTAGCGGGAGGGTGGATGAGCAGTTCTTC.

The table lists this clone with many counts. The V gene is TRBV28, the J gene TRBJ2-3; 13 positions agree with TRBD2. The CDR3 extends over 21 amino acids. Germline V lookup: CDR1 MDHEN, CDR2 SYDVKM. The ends lost 5 bases at V and 4 bases at J; junction bases unmatched: 21. The CDR3 nucleotides read TGTGCCAGCAGTCCTCGTAGGGGTATTCGAGGACTAGCGGGAGTCGCAGATACGCAGTATTTT. Translation gives CASSPRRGIRGLAGVADTQYF. Together with reference TRBV28 and TRBJ2-3, the CDR3 gives the full variable domain: DVKVTQSSRYLVKRTGEKVFLECVQDMDHENMFWYRQDPGLGLRLIYFSYDVKMKEKGDIPEGYSVSREKKERFSLILESASTNQTSMYLCASSPRRGIRGLAGVADTQYFGPGTRLTVL.

On this clone: A read error likely explains this, since a far larger clone differs by one base. Other DNA sequences from this sample encode an identical CDR3 as well. The chain links TRBV6-1 to TRBJ2-4; weak D call: TRBD2 (6 bases). Per germline, CDR1 MNHNS and CDR2 SASEGT. The CDR3 covers 14 residues. The germline V and J ends were trimmed by 3 bases and 6 bases, with 12 bases remaining between them. The CDR3 DNA is TGTGCCAGCAGTGAGAAGGCGGAGGGAAACATTCAGTACTTC. It codes for CASSEKAEGNIQYF.

CDR3 protein: CATSRGQGTQQETQYF. CDR3 DNA sequence: TGTGCCACCAGCAGAGGACAGGGGACCCAACAAGAGACCCAGTACTTC. The chain uses TRBV15 and TRBJ2-5, with 8 positions matching TRBD1. This CDR3 has 16 residues. Germline V gives CDR1 LNHNV, CDR2 YYDKDF (reference sequence). The junction had 6 bases not matched to a gene; V was cut back by 1 base and J by 2 bases.

The genes are TRBV19 and TRBJ2-1, with D perhaps matching TRBD1 (6 bases). Germline V gene lookup returns CDR1 LNHDA and CDR2 SQIVND (reference sequence). Trimming pared 4 bases from V and 0 bases from J, leaving 13 bases between. The CDR3 loop spans 16 amino acids. CDR3 sequence (DNA): TGTGCCAGTAGTAGGGGGCCCGGACCCTCCTACAATGAGCAGTTCTTC. Translated: CASSRGPGPSYNEQFF.

The chain has TRBV4-2 and TRBJ2-7, with TRBD2 matching 12 bases. V gave up 1 base and J gave up 7 bases; unmatched junction bases: 5. Per the germline V gene, CDR1 is LGHNA and CDR2 is YNFKEQ. The CDR3 runs to 15 residues. The CDR3 DNA reads as TGTGCCAGCAGCCAAGGGACTAGCGGGATGAAAGAGCAGTACTTC. Translation: CASSQGTSGMKEQYF.

This clone was counted only a few times. A far more abundant clone sits one base away, making this likely a read error. The identical CDR3 is also encoded by other nucleotide sequences in the sample. This chain uses TRBV19 with TRBJ1-1, with D hard to call. CDR3 size: 13 residues. Germline CDR1 reads LNHDA; CDR2 reads SQIVND (reference sequence). The CDR3 DNA is TGTGCCAGTAGTGTGACGGGGAACGCTGAAGCTTTCTTT. It specifies CASSVTGNAEAFF.

Comments on this clone: Other nucleotide sequences in the sample specify the same CDR3. Here the CDR3 reads CSVRQANTEAFF. The CDR3, as DNA: TGCAGCGTCCGACAGGCGAACACTGAAGCTTTCTTT. V is TRBV29-1 and J is TRBJ1-1; possibly TRBD1 for D (6 bases). This CDR3 is built from 12 residues. CDR1 is SQVTM and CDR2 is ANQGSEA in the germline V gene. V lost 6 bases and J 1 base, leaving 9 bases between the germline ends.

The gene calls are TRBV27 and TRBJ2-7, with D hard to call. The ends were cut back, 3 bases at V and 0 bases at J, with 18 bases in the middle. CDR1 and CDR2 (germline): MNHEY, SMNVEV (reference sequence). The CDR3 runs to 17 residues. CDR3 amino acids: CASSLLGSGSGSYEQYF. The CDR3, as DNA: TGTGCCAGCAGTTTGTTGGGATCGGGCTCGGGCTCCTACGAGCAGTACTTC.

The table lists this clone with a few counts. J is TRBJ2-7 and V is TRBV9; unclear D gene. V was clipped by 0 bases and J by 7 bases, with 17 bases between them. Germline V gene sequence: CDR1 SGDLS, CDR2 YYNGEE. CDR3 size: 15 residues. CDR3 sequence: CASSVGRSFGSEQYF. In DNA, the CDR3 is TGTGCCAGCAGCGTAGGACGGTCGTTTGGAAGTGAGCAGTACTTC.

CDR3 sequence: CASSLRLAGGITDTQYF. The CDR3 coding sequence is TGCGCCAGCAGCTTGAGACTAGCGGGAGGGATAACAGATACGCAGTATTTT. The chain is built from TRBV5-1 and TRBJ2-3; TRBD2 aligns across 14 bases. V lost 1 base to trimming and J lost 3 bases; unmatched junction nucleotides: 4. CDR1 and CDR2 from the germline V gene are SGHRS and YFSETQ. This CDR3 comprises 17 residues.

The chain is built from TRBV7-2 and TRBJ1-2; 8 nucleotides line up with TRBD1. The CDR3 has 15 residues. Germline CDR1 SGHTA, CDR2 FQGNSA. The junction had 7 bases not matched to a gene; V was cut back by 3 bases and J by 4 bases. In DNA, the CDR3 is TGTGCCAGCAGCTTCCGACAGGGGCATGGCTATGGCTACACCTTC. It translates to CASSFRQGHGYGYTF.

V usage is TRBV14 and J usage is TRBJ2-5, with 9 nucleotides matching TRBD2. The junction had 4 bases not matched to a gene; V was cut back by 0 bases and J by 2 bases. Germline CDR1 and CDR2: SGHDN and FVKESK. The CDR3 sequence is 16 residues long. The CDR3 DNA reads as TGTGCCAGCAGCCAAGATTGGCTAGCGGGGCAAGAGACCCAGTACTTC. Amino acid sequence: CASSQDWLAGQETQYF. The full variable domain, completed using reference TRBV14 and TRBJ2-5, is EAGVTQFPSHSVIEKGQTVTLRCDPISGHDNLYWYRRVMGKEIKFLLHFVKESKQDESGMPNNRFLAERTGGTYSTLKVQPAELEDSGVYFCASSQDWLAGQETQYFGPGTRLLVL.

The chain employs TRBV7-9 and TRBJ2-5; D is possibly TRBD1 (5 bases). This CDR3 comprises 15 residues. The V end was cut by 5 bases, the J end by 2 bases, with 15 bases between. The germline V gene encodes CDR1 SEHNR and CDR2 FQNEAQ (reference sequence). The CDR3 loop is CASSPVGRVQETQYF. CDR3 nucleotide sequence: TGTGCCAGCAGCCCTGTGGGCAGGGTGCAAGAGACCCAGTACTTC. The full variable domain, with the rest looked up from reference TRBV7-9 and TRBJ2-5, is DTGVSQNPRHKITKRGQNVTFRCDPISEHNRLYWYRQTLGQGPEFLTYFQNEAQLEKSRLLSDRFSAERPKGSFSTLEIQRTEQGDSAMYLCASSPVGRVQETQYFGPGTRLLVL.

This clone was observed once. The rearrangement uses TRBV6-6 and TRBJ2-1, with 7 bases aligning to TRBD2. The V segment lost 4 bases and the J segment 7 bases; nucleotides outside the gene matches: 7. The CDR3 length is 14 residues. Germline assignment: CDR1 MNHNY and CDR2 SVGAGI (reference sequence). CDR3 amino acids: CASSLGGPGNEQFF. The CDR3 coding sequence is TGTGCCAGCAGTTTGGGAGGGCCGGGTAATGAGCAGTTCTTC.

V and J are TRBV21-1 and TRBJ1-5. TRBV21-1 is a pseudogene locus. The CDR3 runs to 17 residues. Here the CDR3 reads CASSSPRTEFSNQPQHF. DNA of the CDR3: TGTGCCAGCAGCTCGCCTCGGACGGAATTTAGCAATCAGCCCCAGCATTTT.

A word on this clone: Sequence at one end of the junction differs from germline and may be a read error. The V and J genes are TRBV7-7 and TRBJ2-3; 14 nucleotides match TRBD2. From germline, CDR1 is SSHAT and CDR2 FNYEAQ (reference sequence). The CDR3 totals 16 residues. CDR3 amino acids: CASTRLAGGPADTQYF. DNA of the CDR3: TGTGCTAGCACGCGACTAGCGGGAGGGCCCGCAGATACGCAGTATTTT.

The V gene is TRBV15, the J gene TRBJ2-2; weak D call: TRBD2 (5 bases). This CDR3 is 16 amino acids long. V was clipped by 1 base and J by 5 bases, with 14 bases between them. Germline V gene data show CDR1 as LNHNV and CDR2 as YYDKDF (reference sequence). In DNA, the CDR3 is TGTGCCACCAGCAGAGGGGAACTAGTTAATACCGGGGAGCTGTTTTTT. Residues: CATSRGELVNTGELFF.

The chain employs TRBV13 and TRBJ2-5; 7 bases match TRBD1. Germline V gene sequence: CDR1 PRHDT, CDR2 FYEKMQ (reference sequence). CDR3 length: 17 residues. J lost 0 bases, V lost 4 bases, and 11 bases had no gene match. CDR3 DNA: TGTGCCAGCAGCTCCAACCCGGGCAGGGGGTACCAAGAGACCCAGTACTTC. This translates into CASSSNPGRGYQETQYF. The variable domain in full, with the rest retrieved from reference TRBV13 and TRBJ2-5, is AAGVIQSPRHLIKEKRETATLKCYPIPRHDTVYWYQQGPGQDPQFLISFYEKMQSDKGSIPDRFSAQQFSDYHSELNMSSLELGDSALYFCASSSNPGRGYQETQYFGPGTRLLVL.

Notes on this clone: Just one base apart from a much larger clone, this may be a read error. V usage is TRBV5-1 and J usage is TRBJ2-5, with D perhaps matching TRBD1 (6 bases). The CDR3 has 16 residues. V dropped 4 bases and J dropped 7 bases, with 23 bases sitting between them. From germline, CDR1 is SGHRS and CDR2 YFSETQ. The CDR3 loop reads CASSRFGTRVSRTQYF. The CDR3 nucleotides are TGCGCCAGCAGCCGTTTCGGGACAAGGGTCTCTCGGACCCAGTACTTC.